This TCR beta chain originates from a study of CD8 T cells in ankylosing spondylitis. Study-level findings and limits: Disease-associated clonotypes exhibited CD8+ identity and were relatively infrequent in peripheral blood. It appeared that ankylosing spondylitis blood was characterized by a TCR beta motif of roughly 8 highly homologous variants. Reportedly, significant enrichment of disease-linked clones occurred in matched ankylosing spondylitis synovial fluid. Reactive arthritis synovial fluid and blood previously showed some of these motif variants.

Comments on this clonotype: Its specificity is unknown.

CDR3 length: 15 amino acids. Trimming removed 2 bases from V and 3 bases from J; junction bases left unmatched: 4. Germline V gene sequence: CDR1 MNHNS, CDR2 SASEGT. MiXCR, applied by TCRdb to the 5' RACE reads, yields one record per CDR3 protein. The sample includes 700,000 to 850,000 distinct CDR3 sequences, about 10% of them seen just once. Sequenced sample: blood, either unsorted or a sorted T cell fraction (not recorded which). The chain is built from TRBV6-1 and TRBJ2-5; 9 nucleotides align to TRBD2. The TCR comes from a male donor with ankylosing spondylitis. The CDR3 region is CASSERRGREETQYF. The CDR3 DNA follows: TGTGCCAGCAGTGAACGACGCGGGAGGGAAGAGACCCAGTACTTC.